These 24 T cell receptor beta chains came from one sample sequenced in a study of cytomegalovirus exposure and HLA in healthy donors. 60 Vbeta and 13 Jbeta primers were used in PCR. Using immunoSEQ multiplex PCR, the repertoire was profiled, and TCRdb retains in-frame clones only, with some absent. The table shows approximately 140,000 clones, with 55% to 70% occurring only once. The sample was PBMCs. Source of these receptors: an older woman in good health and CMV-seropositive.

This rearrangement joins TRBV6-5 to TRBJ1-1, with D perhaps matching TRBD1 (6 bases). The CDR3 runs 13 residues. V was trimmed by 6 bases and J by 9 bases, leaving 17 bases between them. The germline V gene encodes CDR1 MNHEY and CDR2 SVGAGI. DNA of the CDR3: TGTGCCAGCAGGTTCGACAGGAACCGACAAGCTTTCTTT. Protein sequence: CASRFDRNRQAFF.

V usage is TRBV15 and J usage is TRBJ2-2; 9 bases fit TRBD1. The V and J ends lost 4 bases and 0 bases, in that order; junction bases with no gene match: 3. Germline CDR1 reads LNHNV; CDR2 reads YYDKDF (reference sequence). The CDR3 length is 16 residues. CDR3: CATSTRQGANTGELFF. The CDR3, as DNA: TGTGCCACCAGCACCCGACAGGGGGCGAACACCGGGGAGCTGTTTTTT. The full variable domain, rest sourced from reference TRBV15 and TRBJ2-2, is DAMVIQNPRYQVTQFGKPVTLSCSQTLNHNVMYWYQQKSSQAPKLLFHYYDKDFNNEADTPDNFQSRRPNTSFCFLDIRSPGLGDTAMYLCATSTRQGANTGELFFGEGSRLTVL.

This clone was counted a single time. The DNA for the CDR3 is TGTGCCAGCTCAGACAGGGGAACGGACAATGAGCAGTTCTTC. Translating it yields CASSDRGTDNEQFF. The rearrangement joins TRBV18 to TRBJ2-1, with 8 positions matching TRBD1. Germline-derived CDR1 and CDR2 are KGHSH and LQKENI. The CDR3 has 14 residues. J gave up 5 bases and V 5 bases, and 5 bases lay outside the gene matches. Full variable domain (remainder filled in from reference TRBV18 and TRBJ2-1): NAGVMQNPRHLVRRRGQEARLRCSPMKGHSHVYWYRQLPEEGLKFMVYLQKENIIDESGMPKERFSAEFPKEGPSILRIQQVVRGDSAAYFCASSDRGTDNEQFFGPGTRLTVL.

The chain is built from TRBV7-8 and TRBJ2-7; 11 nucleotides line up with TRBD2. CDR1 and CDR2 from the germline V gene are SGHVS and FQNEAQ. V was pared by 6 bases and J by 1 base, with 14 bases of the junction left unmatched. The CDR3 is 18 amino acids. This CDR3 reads CASRLAGRGTSGSYEQYF. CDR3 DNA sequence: TGTGCCAGCAGACTAGCTGGGAGGGGGACTAGCGGATCCTACGAGCAGTACTTC.

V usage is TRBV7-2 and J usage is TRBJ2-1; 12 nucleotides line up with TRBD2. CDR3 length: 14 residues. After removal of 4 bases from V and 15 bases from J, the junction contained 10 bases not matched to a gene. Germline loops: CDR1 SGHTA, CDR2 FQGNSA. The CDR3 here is CASSSPPRLAGVFF. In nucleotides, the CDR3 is TGTGCCAGCAGCTCCCCCCCTCGACTAGCGGGAGTGTTCTTC.

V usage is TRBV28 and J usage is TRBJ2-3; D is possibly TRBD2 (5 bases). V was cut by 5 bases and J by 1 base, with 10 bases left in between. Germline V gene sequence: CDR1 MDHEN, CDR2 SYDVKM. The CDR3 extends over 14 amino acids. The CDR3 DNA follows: TGTGCCAGCAGTCCCGGAGGAGGCACAGATACGCAGTATTTT. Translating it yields CASSPGGGTDTQYF. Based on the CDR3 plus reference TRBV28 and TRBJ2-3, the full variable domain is DVKVTQSSRYLVKRTGEKVFLECVQDMDHENMFWYRQDPGLGLRLIYFSYDVKMKEKGDIPEGYSVSREKKERFSLILESASTNQTSMYLCASSPGGGTDTQYFGPGTRLTVL.

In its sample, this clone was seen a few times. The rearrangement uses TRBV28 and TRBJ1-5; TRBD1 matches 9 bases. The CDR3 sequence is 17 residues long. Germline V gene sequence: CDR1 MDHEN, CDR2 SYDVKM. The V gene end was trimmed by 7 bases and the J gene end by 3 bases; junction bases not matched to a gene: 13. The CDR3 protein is CASTQAIGTGNNQPQHF. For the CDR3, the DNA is TGTGCCAGCACCCAAGCCATTGGGACAGGGAACAATCAGCCCCAGCATTTT.

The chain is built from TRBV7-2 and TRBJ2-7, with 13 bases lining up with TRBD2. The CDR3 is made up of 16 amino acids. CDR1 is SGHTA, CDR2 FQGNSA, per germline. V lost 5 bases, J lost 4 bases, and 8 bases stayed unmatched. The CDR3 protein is CASSPRTSGSWYEQYF. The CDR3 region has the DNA TGTGCCAGCAGCCCCAGGACTAGCGGGAGTTGGTACGAGCAGTACTTC.

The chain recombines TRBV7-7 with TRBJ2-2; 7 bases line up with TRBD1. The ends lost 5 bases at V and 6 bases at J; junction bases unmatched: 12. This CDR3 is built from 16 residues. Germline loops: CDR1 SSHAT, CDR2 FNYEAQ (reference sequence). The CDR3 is CASSPRERGLPGELFF. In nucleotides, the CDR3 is TGTGCCAGCAGCCCCCGGGAAAGGGGGCTACCCGGGGAGCTGTTTTTT.

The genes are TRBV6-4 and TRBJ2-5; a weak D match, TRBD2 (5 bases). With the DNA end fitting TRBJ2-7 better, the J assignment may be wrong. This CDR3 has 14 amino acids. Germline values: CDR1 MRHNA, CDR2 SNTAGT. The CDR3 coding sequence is TGTGCCAGCAGTCTAAGGGAGAAGCCCCACGAGCAGTACTTC. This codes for CASSLREKPHEQYF.

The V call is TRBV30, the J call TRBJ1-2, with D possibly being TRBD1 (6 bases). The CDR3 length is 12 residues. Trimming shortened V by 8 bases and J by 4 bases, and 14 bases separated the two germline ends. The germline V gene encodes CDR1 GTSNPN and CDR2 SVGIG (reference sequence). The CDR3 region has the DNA TGTGCCGGGCAGGCAGGGGCCTATGGCTACACCTTC. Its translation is CAGQAGAYGYTF.

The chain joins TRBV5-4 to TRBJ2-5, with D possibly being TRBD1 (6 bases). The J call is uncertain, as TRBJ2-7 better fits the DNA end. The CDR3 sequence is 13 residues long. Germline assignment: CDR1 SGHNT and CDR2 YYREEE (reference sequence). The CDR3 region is CASSPQGSYEQYF. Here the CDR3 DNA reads TGTGCCAGCAGCCCACAGGGTTCCTACGAGCAGTACTTC.

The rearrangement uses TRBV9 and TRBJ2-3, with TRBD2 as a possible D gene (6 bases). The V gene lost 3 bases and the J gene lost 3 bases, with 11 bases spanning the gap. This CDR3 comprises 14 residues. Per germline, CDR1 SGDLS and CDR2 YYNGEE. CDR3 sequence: CASSGGETTDTQYF. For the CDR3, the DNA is TGTGCCAGCAGCGGGGGGGAGACTACAGATACGCAGTATTTT.

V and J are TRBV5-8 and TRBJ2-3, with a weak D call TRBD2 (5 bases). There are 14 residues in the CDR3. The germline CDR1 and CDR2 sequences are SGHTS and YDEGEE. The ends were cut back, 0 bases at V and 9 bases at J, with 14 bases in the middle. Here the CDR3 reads CASSLGAERATQYF. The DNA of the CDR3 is TGTGCCAGCAGCTTGGGGGCAGAGAGGGCGACGCAGTATTTT.

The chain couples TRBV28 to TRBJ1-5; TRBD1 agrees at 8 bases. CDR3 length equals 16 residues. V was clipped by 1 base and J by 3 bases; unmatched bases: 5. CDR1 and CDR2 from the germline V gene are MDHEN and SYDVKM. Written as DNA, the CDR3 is TGTGCCAGCAGTTTATATGGGACAGGCTCCAATCAGCCCCAGCATTTT. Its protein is CASSLYGTGSNQPQHF.

The CDR3 DNA reads as TGCGCCAGCAGCTCCGGGACTTCCATGGAGGAGCAGTACTTC. Amino acid sequence: CASSSGTSMEEQYF. The V gene is TRBV5-1, the J gene TRBJ2-7; D possibly corresponds to TRBD2 (6 bases). The V gene's germline CDR1 is SGHRS and CDR2 YFSETQ. This CDR3 is 14 amino acids long. V lost 3 bases to trimming and J lost 7 bases, with 17 bases between them.

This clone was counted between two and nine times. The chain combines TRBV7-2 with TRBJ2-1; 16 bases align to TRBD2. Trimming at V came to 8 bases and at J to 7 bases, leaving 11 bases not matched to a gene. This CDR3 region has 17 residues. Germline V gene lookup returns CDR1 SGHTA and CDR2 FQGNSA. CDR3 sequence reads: CASRTGLAGGGRNEQFF. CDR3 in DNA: TGTGCCAGCCGAACGGGACTAGCGGGAGGGGGTAGAAATGAGCAGTTCTTC. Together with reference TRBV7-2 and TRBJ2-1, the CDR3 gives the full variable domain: GAGVSQSPSNKVTEKGKDVELRCDPISGHTALYWYRQSLGQGLEFLIYFQGNSAPDKSGLPSDRFSAERTGGSVSTLTIQRTQQEDSAVYLCASRTGLAGGGRNEQFFGPGTRLTVL.

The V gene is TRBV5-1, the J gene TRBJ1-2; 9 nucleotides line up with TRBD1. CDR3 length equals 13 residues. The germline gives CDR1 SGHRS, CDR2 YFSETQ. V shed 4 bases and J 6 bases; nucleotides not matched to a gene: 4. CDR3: CASSQTGGNGYTF. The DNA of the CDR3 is TGCGCCAGCAGCCAAACAGGGGGCAATGGCTACACCTTC.

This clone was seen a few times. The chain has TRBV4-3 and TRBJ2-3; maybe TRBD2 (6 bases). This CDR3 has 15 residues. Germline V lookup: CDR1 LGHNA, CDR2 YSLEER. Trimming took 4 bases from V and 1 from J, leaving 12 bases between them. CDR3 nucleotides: TGCGCCAGCAGCCTCGGAGGGGCTGGCACAGATACGCAGTATTTT. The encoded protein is CASSLGGAGTDTQYF.

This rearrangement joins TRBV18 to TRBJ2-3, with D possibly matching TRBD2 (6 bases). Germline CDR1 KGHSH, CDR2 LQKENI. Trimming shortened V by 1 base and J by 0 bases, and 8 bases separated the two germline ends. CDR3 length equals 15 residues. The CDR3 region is CASSPRSGSTDTQYF. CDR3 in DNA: TGTGCCAGCTCACCACGAAGCGGGAGCACAGATACGCAGTATTTT.

CDR3 sequence reads: CASSFQQGNEKLFF. As DNA, the CDR3 is TGTGCCAGCAGCTTCCAACAGGGCAATGAAAAACTGTTTTTT. This chain joins TRBV5-6 and TRBJ1-4, with a weak D call TRBD1 (6 bases). Germline assignment: CDR1 SGHDT and CDR2 YYEEEE. This CDR3 has 14 amino acids. V was cut by 2 bases and J by 5 bases, with 10 bases left in between.

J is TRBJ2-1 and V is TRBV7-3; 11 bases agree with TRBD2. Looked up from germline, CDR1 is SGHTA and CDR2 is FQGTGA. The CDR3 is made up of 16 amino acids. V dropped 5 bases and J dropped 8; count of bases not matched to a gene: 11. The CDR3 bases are TGTGCCAGCAGCCCGGGGACTAGCGGTCCAAGGGATGAGCAGTTCTTC. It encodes CASSPGTSGPRDEQFF.

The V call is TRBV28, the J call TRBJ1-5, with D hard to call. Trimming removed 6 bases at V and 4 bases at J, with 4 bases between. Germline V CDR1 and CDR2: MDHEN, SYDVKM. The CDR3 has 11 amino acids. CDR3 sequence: CASSINQPQHF. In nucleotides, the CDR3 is TGTGCCAGCAGCATTAATCAGCCCCAGCATTTT.

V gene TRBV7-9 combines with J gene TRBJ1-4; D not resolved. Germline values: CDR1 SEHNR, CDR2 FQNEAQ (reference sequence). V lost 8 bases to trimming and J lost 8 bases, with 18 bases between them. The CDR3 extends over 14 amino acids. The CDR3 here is CASPSGRRSEKLFF. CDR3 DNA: TGTGCCAGCCCCTCCGGCCGAAGGAGCGAAAAACTGTTTTTT.